These 31 T cell receptor beta chains were all obtained from the same sample, sequenced in a study of Ad26.COV2.S vaccination and SARS-CoV-2 variants. This sample's treatment: roughly 19 received Ad26.COV2.S at low or high dose, single or two shots; 5 received placebo; per-sample allocation not given. After the first vaccine or placebo injection, samples were drawn on day 63. Some clones are missing from TCRdb's copy, which holds only in-frame ones; the method was immunoSEQ multiplex PCR. Found here are 350,000 to 550,000 clones, approximately 92% of them singletons; the top ten hold approximately 2.5%. The sequences come from peripheral blood, collected in a trial of Ad26.COV2.S vaccine versus placebo. The receptors originated from a person between 18 and 60 years old who received the Ad26.COV2.S COVID-19 vaccine or a placebo.

J is TRBJ2-1 and V is TRBV2; 11 nucleotides match TRBD2. Germline V gene data show CDR1 as SNHLY and CDR2 as FYNNEI. J was trimmed by 13 bases and V by 4 bases; bases with no gene match: 6. The CDR3 is made up of 13 amino acids. The CDR3 DNA sequence: TGTGCCAGCAGTGCACTACTAGCGGGGGTTCAGTTCTTC. It is translated as CASSALLAGVQFF. Based on the CDR3 plus reference TRBV2 and TRBJ2-1, the full variable domain is EPEVTQTPSHQVTQMGQEVILRCVPISNHLYFYWYRQILGQKVEFLVSFYNNEISEKSEIFDDQFSVERPDGSNFTLKIRSTKLEDSAMYFCASSALLAGVQFFGPGTRLTVL.

The chain is built from TRBV5-5 and TRBJ1-5, with 7 bases fitting TRBD1. There are 15 residues in the CDR3. The J segment lost 7 bases and the V segment lost 4 bases, leaving 11 bases of the junction unmatched. CDR1 and CDR2 from the germline V gene are SGHKS and YYEKEE (reference sequence). CDR3 in DNA: TGTGCCAGCAGCCGGACCGACAGGGTTGGACAGCCCCAGCATTTT. Translating gives CASSRTDRVGQPQHF.

CDR3: CASSLARQGRETQYF. In nucleotides, the CDR3 is TGTGCCAGCAGCTTGGCTAGGCAGGGGAGAGAGACCCAGTACTTC. The chain couples TRBV5-6 to TRBJ2-5; TRBD1 might be the D (6 bases). Trimming pared 0 bases from V and 4 bases from J, leaving 13 bases between. In germline, CDR1 is SGHDT, CDR2 YYEEEE. CDR3 size: 15 residues.

V is TRBV5-1 and J is TRBJ1-2; 9 bases are shared with TRBD1. The CDR3 runs 14 residues. The germline V gene encodes CDR1 SGHRS and CDR2 YFSETQ. The V and J ends lost 4 bases and 7 bases, in that order; junction bases with no gene match: 8. Written as DNA, the CDR3 is TGCGCCAGCAGCGGAGGACAGGGGCTCGGTGGCTACACCTTC. This gives the protein CASSGGQGLGGYTF.

The chain recombines TRBV18 with TRBJ1-5; the D gene is possibly TRBD1 (5 bases). Germline assignment: CDR1 KGHSH and CDR2 LQKENI. The CDR3 covers 16 residues. Trimming left V 3 bases short and J 0 bases short, with 12 bases between. The chain's CDR3 is CASSPLGTYSNQPQHF. The CDR3 DNA is TGTGCCAGCTCACCCCTAGGGACGTATAGCAATCAGCCCCAGCATTTT.

The chain recombines TRBV5-1 with TRBJ1-6, with 7 bases lining up with TRBD1. The J segment lost 6 bases and the V segment lost 4 bases, leaving 10 bases of the junction unmatched. This CDR3 region has 16 residues. Germline CDR1 is SGHRS and CDR2 is YFSETQ. The CDR3, as DNA: TGCGCCAGCAGCCCGGAGACAGGGTTAGGTAATTCACCCCTCCACTTT. It yields the protein CASSPETGLGNSPLHF.

The CDR3 loop is CASSLKGNQPQHF. CDR3 in DNA: TGTGCCAGCAGCTTAAAGGGCAATCAGCCCCAGCATTTT. This chain joins TRBV7-2 and TRBJ1-5; the D is unclear. The germline V gene encodes CDR1 SGHTA and CDR2 FQGNSA. The V end lost 2 bases, the J end lost 2 bases, and 4 bases lay between the germline ends. CDR3 length: 13 amino acids.

The chain has TRBV9 and TRBJ1-1; perhaps TRBD1 as D (5 bases). The germline CDR1 and CDR2 sequences are SGDLS and YYNGEE. V gave up 0 bases and J gave up 9 bases, with 9 bases separating them. The CDR3 sequence is 12 residues long. CDR3 loop: CASSVGGTKAFF. CDR3 sequence (DNA): TGTGCCAGCAGCGTAGGGGGGACGAAAGCTTTCTTT.

Concerning this clone itself: The sample contains more than one DNA sequence encoding this CDR3. This chain links TRBV9 with TRBJ2-6; D unresolved. This CDR3 is 14 amino acids long. The V gene's germline CDR1 is SGDLS and CDR2 YYNGEE. Deletions cut 2 bases from V and 0 bases from J, with 3 bases between. CDR3 in amino acids: CASSVSSGANVLTF. The DNA of the CDR3 is TGTGCCAGCAGCGTGAGCTCTGGGGCCAACGTCCTGACTTTC. The complete variable domain, with remaining parts taken from reference TRBV9 and TRBJ2-6, reads DSGVTQTPKHLITATGQRVTLRCSPRSGDLSVYWYQQSLDQGLQFLIQYYNGEERAKGNILERFSAQQFPDLHSELNLSSLELGDSALYFCASSVSSGANVLTFGAGSRLTVL.

The rearrangement uses TRBV9 and TRBJ1-6; D is perhaps TRBD1 (5 bases). The V end was cut by 0 bases, the J end by 0 bases, with 13 bases between. The CDR3 has 18 amino acids. Germline CDR1 and CDR2: SGDLS and YYNGEE. CDR3 sequence (DNA): TGTGCCAGCAGCGTAGAAGGGACGGAAAGCTCCTATAATTCACCCCTCCACTTT. Protein product: CASSVEGTESSYNSPLHF.

The gene calls are TRBV11-3 and TRBJ2-5, with 7 bases aligning to TRBD1. The CDR3 contains 13 residues. The germline V gene encodes CDR1 SGHNT and CDR2 YENEEA. V shed 5 bases and J 2 bases; nucleotides not matched to a gene: 2. The CDR3 sequence: CASSQGQQETQYF. As DNA, the CDR3 is TGTGCCAGCAGCCAGGGACAGCAAGAGACCCAGTACTTC. Together with reference TRBV11-3 and TRBJ2-5, the CDR3 gives the full variable domain: EAGVVQSPRYKIIEKKQPVAFWCNPISGHNTLYWYLQNLGQGPELLIRYENEEAVDDSQLPKDRFSAERLKGVDSTLKIQPAELGDSAVYLCASSQGQQETQYFGPGTRLLVL.

This chain connects TRBV5-5 to TRBJ2-1; TRBD1 matches 7 bases. Germline V CDR1 and CDR2: SGHKS, YYEKEE (reference sequence). CDR3 length: 16 amino acids. Trimming at V came to 4 bases and at J to 0 bases, leaving 7 bases not matched to a gene. This CDR3 is CASSPETGVSYNEQFF. DNA of the CDR3: TGTGCCAGCAGCCCCGAAACAGGGGTCTCCTACAATGAGCAGTTCTTC.

Turning to this clone: The same CDR3 is also encoded by other DNA sequences in this sample. This chain uses TRBV2 with TRBJ2-3; weak D call: TRBD2 (6 bases). Germline lookup yields CDR1 SNHLY and CDR2 FYNNEI. V lost 3 bases, J lost 6 bases, and 7 bases lay in between. The length of the CDR3 is 12 residues. For the CDR3, the DNA is TGTGCCAGCAGTGATCGGGGGGATACGCAGTATTTT. Translated, it gives CASSDRGDTQYF.

V and J are TRBV24-1 and TRBJ2-2, with 10 positions matching TRBD2. Germline V gene sequence: CDR1 KGHDR, CDR2 SFDVKD. The CDR3 is 17 amino acids. Trimming removed 3 bases from V and 3 bases from J; junction bases left unmatched: 6. DNA for the CDR3: TGTGCCACCAGTGATAGCGGGGGGGCCACCCACACCGGGGAGCTGTTTTTT. This encodes CATSDSGGATHTGELFF.

The chain couples TRBV19 to TRBJ2-1, with a tentative D call TRBD2 (6 bases). Trimming removed 2 bases from V and 1 base from J, with 9 bases in between. Germline CDR1 reads LNHDA; CDR2 reads SQIVND (reference sequence). The CDR3 covers 15 residues. The CDR3 region has the DNA TGTGCCAGTAGTATACTCGGGAGTTCCTACAATGAGCAGTTCTTC. Its translation is CASSILGSSYNEQFF.

The chain recombines TRBV6-6 with TRBJ1-1; 7 nucleotides match TRBD1. Germline CDR1 is MNHNY and CDR2 is SVGAGI (reference sequence). V dropped 6 bases and J dropped 4; count of bases not matched to a gene: 11. The CDR3 runs to 15 residues. Here the CDR3 DNA reads TGTGCCAGCAGCCTCGACAGGGAGGTGGCCACTGAAGCTTTCTTT. It yields the protein CASSLDREVATEAFF.

This chain connects TRBV7-9 to TRBJ1-1, with D unresolved. Trimming cost V 3 bases and J 0 bases, with 14 bases left between them. The germline CDR1 and CDR2 sequences are SEHNR and FQNEAQ (reference sequence). This CDR3 contains 16 residues. CDR3 sequence: CASSFRNAGMNTEAFF. As DNA, the CDR3 is TGTGCCAGCAGCTTTAGGAATGCAGGAATGAACACTGAAGCTTTCTTT.

This rearrangement joins TRBV24-1 to TRBJ2-1, with D hard to call. The CDR3 has 16 amino acids. V was trimmed by 6 bases and J by 2 bases, leaving 16 bases between them. The germline CDR1 and CDR2 sequences are KGHDR and SFDVKD. The CDR3 reads CATSTPRSNTYNEQFF. The CDR3 DNA reads as TGTGCCACCAGTACCCCCCGGAGTAATACCTACAATGAGCAGTTCTTC.

The gene calls are TRBV7-2 and TRBJ1-4; D possibly corresponds to TRBD1 (5 bases). V was cut by 2 bases and J by 4 bases, with 17 bases left in between. Germline CDR1 and CDR2: SGHTA and FQGNSA. The CDR3 is 17 residues long. The CDR3 bases are TGTGCCAGCAGCTTAACGACCGACAGTGAACATAATGAAAAACTGTTTTTT. Its protein is CASSLTTDSEHNEKLFF.

This clone was counted a few times. Other DNA sequences in this specimen translate into the identical CDR3. The J gene is TRBJ2-2, the V gene TRBV19, with 11 bases fitting TRBD1. From germline, CDR1 is LNHDA and CDR2 SQIVND (reference sequence). J was trimmed by 4 bases and V by 6 bases; bases with no gene match: 4. CDR3 length: 15 amino acids. The CDR3: CASSPGTGGTGELFF. Written as DNA, the CDR3 is TGTGCCAGTAGCCCCGGGACAGGGGGCACCGGGGAGCTGTTTTTT. The full variable domain, with the rest looked up from reference TRBV19 and TRBJ2-2, is DGGITQSPKYLFRKEGQNVTLSCEQNLNHDAMYWYRQDPGQGLRLIYYSQIVNDFQKGDIAEGYSVSREKKESFPLTVTSAQKNPTAFYLCASSPGTGGTGELFFGEGSRLTVL.

Only a few counts were recorded for this clone. The chain combines TRBV27 with TRBJ1-1; D not certain. This CDR3 contains 14 residues. V was trimmed by 0 bases and J by 1 base, leaving 6 bases between them. Per germline, CDR1 MNHEY and CDR2 SMNVEV (reference sequence). In DNA form, the CDR3 reads TGTGCCAGCAGTTTATCGTCAGCGAACACTGAAGCTTTCTTT. This encodes CASSLSSANTEAFF.

This chain links TRBV7-9 with TRBJ2-6; D unclear. Trimming removed 5 bases from V and 4 bases from J, with 6 bases in between. Germline V gene data show CDR1 as SEHNR and CDR2 as FQNEAQ (reference sequence). The CDR3 totals 13 residues. The CDR3 protein is CASSLIGANVLTF. The CDR3 coding sequence is TGTGCCAGCAGCCTTATAGGGGCCAACGTCCTGACTTTC.

The gene calls are TRBV28 and TRBJ1-4; D gene uncertain. The CDR3 has 11 residues. Trimming pared 6 bases from V and 8 bases from J, leaving 7 bases between. Germline loops: CDR1 MDHEN, CDR2 SYDVKM. The CDR3 DNA sequence: TGTGCCAGCAGCCGTTTGGAAAAACTGTTTTTT. It is translated as CASSRLEKLFF. The entire variable domain, with the rest obtained from reference TRBV28 and TRBJ1-4, is as follows: DVKVTQSSRYLVKRTGEKVFLECVQDMDHENMFWYRQDPGLGLRLIYFSYDVKMKEKGDIPEGYSVSREKKERFSLILESASTNQTSMYLCASSRLEKLFFGSGTQLSVL.

This chain connects TRBV19 to TRBJ1-5, with 11 bases fitting TRBD1. The length of the CDR3 is 15 residues. CDR1 LNHDA and CDR2 SQIVND come from the germline V gene (reference sequence). Unmatched junction bases numbered 1, after V lost 2 bases and J lost 4 bases. CDR3 bases: TGTGCCAGTAGTATACGGGACAGGGGGAATCAGCCCCAGCATTTT. It specifies CASSIRDRGNQPQHF.

The V call is TRBV5-4, the J call TRBJ1-2, with a weak D call TRBD1 (6 bases). CDR1 and CDR2 from the germline V gene are SGHNT and YYREEE (reference sequence). The CDR3 length is 13 residues. Between the trimmed V and J ends, which lost 3 bases and 8 bases, there was a span of 14 bases. The CDR3 loop is CASSSPNREGYTF. CDR3 sequence (DNA): TGTGCCAGCAGCTCCCCTAACAGGGAGGGCTACACCTTC.

V usage is TRBV2 and J usage is TRBJ2-1; the D is unclear. Per the germline V gene, CDR1 is SNHLY and CDR2 is FYNNEI. The CDR3 loop spans 11 amino acids. V gave up 6 bases and J gave up 4 bases, with 4 bases separating them. CDR3 amino acids: CASRNYNEQFF. As DNA, the CDR3 is TGTGCCAGCAGAAATTACAATGAGCAGTTCTTC. Together with reference TRBV2 and TRBJ2-1, the CDR3 gives the full variable domain: EPEVTQTPSHQVTQMGQEVILRCVPISNHLYFYWYRQILGQKVEFLVSFYNNEISEKSEIFDDQFSVERPDGSNFTLKIRSTKLEDSAMYFCASRNYNEQFFGPGTRLTVL.

This chain joins TRBV5-6 and TRBJ2-1; D gene ambiguous. With 2 bases removed from V and 3 bases from J, the gap between germline ends came to 9 bases. This CDR3 contains 14 residues. In germline, CDR1 is SGHDT, CDR2 YYEEEE. The CDR3 loop reads CASSFPVLYNEQFF. CDR3 nucleotides: TGTGCCAGCAGCTTCCCAGTGCTCTACAATGAGCAGTTCTTC.

The genes are TRBV9 and TRBJ1-4; tentative D call: TRBD1 (6 bases). Germline assignment: CDR1 SGDLS and CDR2 YYNGEE. Trimming cost V 2 bases and J 0 bases, with 8 bases left between them. CDR3 length: 15 amino acids. CDR3 coding DNA: TGTGCCAGCAGCGTGAGGACAGCAACTAATGAAAAACTGTTTTTT. This encodes CASSVRTATNEKLFF.

This chain joins TRBV7-2 and TRBJ2-7, with 7 bases that match TRBD1. The CDR3 length is 17 residues. CDR1 is SGHTA and CDR2 is FQGNSA in the germline V gene. V shed 5 bases, J shed 0 bases, and the junction held 13 bases outside the gene matches. The CDR3 coding sequence is TGTGCCAGCAGCACCCGCTCCGCCGGGACAGACTCCTACGAGCAGTACTTC. Protein: CASSTRSAGTDSYEQYF.

On this clone itself: The identical CDR3 is also encoded by other nucleotide sequences in the sample. J is TRBJ1-5 and V is TRBV18, with 8 bases that match TRBD1. V shed 3 bases and J 2 bases; nucleotides not matched to a gene: 0. From germline, CDR1 is KGHSH and CDR2 LQKENI. The CDR3 sequence is 14 residues long. CDR3 sequence reads: CASSPGQGNQPQHF. CDR3 in DNA: TGTGCCAGCTCACCGGGACAGGGCAATCAGCCCCAGCATTTT.

The genes are TRBV7-3 and TRBJ2-1, with a possible D match to TRBD2 (5 bases). Germline CDR1 is SGHTA and CDR2 is FQGTGA. The CDR3 consists of 15 residues. The V gene lost 2 bases and the J gene lost 0 bases, with 8 bases spanning the gap. The CDR3 here is CASSLLLASYNEQFF. As DNA, the CDR3 is TGTGCCAGCAGCTTATTGCTAGCCTCCTACAATGAGCAGTTCTTC.